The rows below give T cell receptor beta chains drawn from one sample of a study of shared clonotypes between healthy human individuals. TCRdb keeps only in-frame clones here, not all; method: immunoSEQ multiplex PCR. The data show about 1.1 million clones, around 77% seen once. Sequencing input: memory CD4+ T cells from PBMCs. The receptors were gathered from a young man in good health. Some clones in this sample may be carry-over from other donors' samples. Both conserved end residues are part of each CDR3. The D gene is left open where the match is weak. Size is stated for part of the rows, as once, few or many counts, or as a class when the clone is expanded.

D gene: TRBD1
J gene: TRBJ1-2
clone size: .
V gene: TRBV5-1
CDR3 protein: CASSLATGTGNYGYTF
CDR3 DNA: TGCGCCAGCAGCTTGGCGACCGGGACAGGGAACTATGGCTACACCTTC

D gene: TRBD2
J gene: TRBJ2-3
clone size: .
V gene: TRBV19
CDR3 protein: CASSYSGADRTDTQYF
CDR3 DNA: TGTGCCAGTAGTTATAGCGGGGCGGACCGCACAGATACGCAGTATTTT

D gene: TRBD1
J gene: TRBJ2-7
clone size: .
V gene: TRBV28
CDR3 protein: CASSLAGTVYEQYF
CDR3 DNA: TGTGCCAGCAGTTTAGCCGGGACAGTGTACGAGCAGTACTTC

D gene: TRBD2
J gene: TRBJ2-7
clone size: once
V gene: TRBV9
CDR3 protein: CASSLGPAGGYEQYF
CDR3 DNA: TGTGCCAGCAGCCTCGGCCCAGCGGGAGGATACGAGCAGTACTTC

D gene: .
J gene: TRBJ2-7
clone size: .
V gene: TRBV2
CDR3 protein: CASSAGQTIYEQYF
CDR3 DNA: TGTGCCAGCAGTGCTGGACAGACTATCTACGAGCAGTACTTC

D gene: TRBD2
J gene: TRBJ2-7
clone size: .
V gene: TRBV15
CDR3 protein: CATSRDLAGGPYEQYF
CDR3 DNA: TGTGCCACCAGCAGAGATTTAGCGGGAGGGCCCTACGAGCAGTACTTC

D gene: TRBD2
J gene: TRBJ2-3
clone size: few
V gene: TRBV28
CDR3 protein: CATGTSGGGTQYF
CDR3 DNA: TGTGCCACCGGGACTAGCGGAGGAGGTACGCAGTATTTT

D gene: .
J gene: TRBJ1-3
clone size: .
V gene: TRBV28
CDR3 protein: CASSLGVEAGNTIYF
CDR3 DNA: TGTGCCAGCAGTTTGGGGGTTGAGGCTGGAAACACCATATATTTT

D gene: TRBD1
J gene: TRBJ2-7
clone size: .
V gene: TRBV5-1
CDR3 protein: CASSLGPGQASYEQYF
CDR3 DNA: TGCGCCAGCAGCTTGGGGCCGGGACAGGCATCCTACGAGCAGTACTTC

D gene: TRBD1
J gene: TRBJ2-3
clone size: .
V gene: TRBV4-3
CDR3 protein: CASSQDRGTGGSGADTQYF
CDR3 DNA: TGCGCCAGCAGCCAAGATAGGGGGACAGGGGGCTCGGGGGCGGATACGCAGTATTTT

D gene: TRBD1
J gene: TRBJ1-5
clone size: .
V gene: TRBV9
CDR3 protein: CARYNGTGGKVGNQPQHF
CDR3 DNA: TGTGCCAGATACAACGGGACAGGGGGCAAGGTTGGCAATCAGCCCCAGCATTTT

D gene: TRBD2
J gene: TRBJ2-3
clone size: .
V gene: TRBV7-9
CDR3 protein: CASSLNVAGPLGDTQYF
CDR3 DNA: TGTGCCAGCAGCTTGAATGTAGCGGGACCCCTCGGAGATACGCAGTATTTT

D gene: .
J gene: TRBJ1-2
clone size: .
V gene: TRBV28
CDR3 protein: CATLLPDAWGYTF
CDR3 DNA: TGTGCCACACTACTCCCGGACGCGTGGGGCTACACCTTC

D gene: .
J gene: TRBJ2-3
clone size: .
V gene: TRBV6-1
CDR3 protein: CASRLADSTDTQYF
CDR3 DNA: TGTGCCAGCAGACTAGCTGATAGCACAGATACGCAGTATTTT

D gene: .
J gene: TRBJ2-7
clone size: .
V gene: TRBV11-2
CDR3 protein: CASSLGTSSSYEQYF
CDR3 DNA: TGTGCCAGCAGCTTAGGTACGAGTAGCTCCTACGAGCAGTACTTC

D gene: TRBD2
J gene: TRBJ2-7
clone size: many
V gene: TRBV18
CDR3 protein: CASSPNSGTSSYEQYF
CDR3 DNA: TGTGCCAGCTCACCAAACTCCGGGACTAGCTCCTACGAGCAGTACTTC

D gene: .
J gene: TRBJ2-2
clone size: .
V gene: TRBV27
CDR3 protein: CASTVRANTGELFF
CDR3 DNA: TGTGCCAGCACCGTCAGGGCGAACACCGGGGAGCTGTTTTTT

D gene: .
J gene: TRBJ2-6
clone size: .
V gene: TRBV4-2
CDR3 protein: CASSQETSSGANVLTF
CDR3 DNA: TGTGCCAGCAGCCAAGAAACTAGCTCTGGGGCCAACGTCCTGACTTTC

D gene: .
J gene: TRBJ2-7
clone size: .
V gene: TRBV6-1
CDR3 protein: CASSEAGSGSYEQYF
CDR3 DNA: TGTGCCAGCAGTGAGGCCGGCAGCGGGTCCTACGAGCAGTACTTC

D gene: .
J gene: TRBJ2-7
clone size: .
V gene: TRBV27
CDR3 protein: CASSLESGPSYEQYF
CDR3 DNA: TGTGCCAGCAGTTTAGAGAGCGGGCCCTCCTACGAGCAGTACTTC

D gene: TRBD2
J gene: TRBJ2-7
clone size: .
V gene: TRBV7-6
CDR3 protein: CASSPGLAGAGSYEQYF
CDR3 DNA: TGTGCCAGCAGTCCGGGACTAGCGGGAGCGGGCTCCTACGAGCAGTACTTC

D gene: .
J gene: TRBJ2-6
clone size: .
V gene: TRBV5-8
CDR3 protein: CASSPRLYRTGSGANVLTF
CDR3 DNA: TGTGCCAGCAGCCCGCGACTTTATAGGACCGGCTCTGGGGCCAACGTCCTGACTTTC

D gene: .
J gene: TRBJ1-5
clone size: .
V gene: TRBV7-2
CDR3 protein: CASSFWSNQPQHF
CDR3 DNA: TGTGCCAGCAGCTTTTGGTCCAATCAGCCCCAGCATTTT

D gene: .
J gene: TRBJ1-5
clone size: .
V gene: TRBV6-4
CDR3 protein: CASSVGAGESNQPQHF
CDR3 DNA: TGTGCCAGCAGTGTAGGCGCGGGCGAGAGCAATCAGCCCCAGCATTTT

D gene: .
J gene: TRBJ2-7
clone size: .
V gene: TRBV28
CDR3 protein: CASRGRGRVGEQYF
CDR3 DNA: TGTGCCAGCAGGGGGAGAGGACGGGTTGGGGAGCAGTACTTC

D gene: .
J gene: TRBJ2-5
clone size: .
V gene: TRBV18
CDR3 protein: CASSPPAGYQETQYF
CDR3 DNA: TGTGCCAGCTCACCACCAGCAGGGTACCAAGAGACCCAGTACTTC

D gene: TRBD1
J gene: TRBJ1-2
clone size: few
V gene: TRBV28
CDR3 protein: CASSLSGQGAIGYTF
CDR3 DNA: TGTGCCAGCAGTTTATCGGGACAGGGGGCGATCGGCTACACCTTC

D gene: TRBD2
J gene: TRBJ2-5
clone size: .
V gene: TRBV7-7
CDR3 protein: CASSPGTSGTETQYF
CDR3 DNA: TGTGCCAGCAGCCCCGGGACTAGCGGGACAGAGACCCAGTACTTC

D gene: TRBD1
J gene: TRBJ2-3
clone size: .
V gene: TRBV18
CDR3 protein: CASSHGQVRTDTQYF
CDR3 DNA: TGTGCCAGCTCACACGGACAGGTACGGACAGATACGCAGTATTTT

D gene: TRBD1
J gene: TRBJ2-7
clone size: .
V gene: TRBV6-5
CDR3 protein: CASSYSQGVYEQYF
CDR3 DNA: TGTGCCAGCAGTTACTCCCAGGGGGTCTACGAGCAGTACTTC

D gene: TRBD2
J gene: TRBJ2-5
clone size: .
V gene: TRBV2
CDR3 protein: CASSDAASGRRTQYF
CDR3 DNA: TGTGCCAGCAGTGATGCGGCTAGCGGGAGGAGGACCCAGTACTTC

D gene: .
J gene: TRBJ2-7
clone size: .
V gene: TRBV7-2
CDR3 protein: CASSLTGTNHYEQYF
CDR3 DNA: TGTGCCAGCAGCTTAACCGGGACGAACCACTACGAGCAGTACTTC

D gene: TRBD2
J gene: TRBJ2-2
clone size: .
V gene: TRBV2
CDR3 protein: CASSGSLAGAAGELFF
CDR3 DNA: TGTGCCAGCAGTGGCTCACTAGCGGGAGCAGCGGGGGAGCTGTTTTTT

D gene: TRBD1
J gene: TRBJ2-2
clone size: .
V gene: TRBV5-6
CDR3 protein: CASSRVQGAFDTGELFF
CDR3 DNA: TGTGCCAGCAGCAGGGTACAGGGGGCATTCGACACCGGGGAGCTGTTTTTT

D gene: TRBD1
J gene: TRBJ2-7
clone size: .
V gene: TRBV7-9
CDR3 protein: CASRPDRGSWEQYF
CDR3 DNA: TGTGCCAGCAGACCGGACAGGGGTAGTTGGGAGCAGTACTTC

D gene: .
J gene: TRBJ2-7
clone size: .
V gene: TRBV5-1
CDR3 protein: CASSLDYYEQYF
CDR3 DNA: TGCGCCAGCAGCTTGGATTATTACGAGCAGTACTTC

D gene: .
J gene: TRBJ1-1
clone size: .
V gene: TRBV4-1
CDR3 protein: CASSLESRGTEAFF
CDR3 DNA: TGCGCCAGCAGCCTGGAAAGCCGCGGCACTGAAGCTTTCTTT

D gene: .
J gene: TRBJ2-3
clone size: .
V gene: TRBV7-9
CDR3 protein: CASSLRAAADTQYF
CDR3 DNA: TGTGCCAGCAGCCTAAGGGCAGCCGCGGATACGCAGTATTTT

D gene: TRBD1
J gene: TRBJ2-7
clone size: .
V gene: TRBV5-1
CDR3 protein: CASSLNPGQGASYEQYF
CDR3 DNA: TGCGCCAGCAGCTTGAACCCGGGACAGGGGGCTTCCTACGAGCAGTACTTC

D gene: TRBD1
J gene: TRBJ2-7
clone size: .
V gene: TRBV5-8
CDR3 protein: CASRPGQVYEQYF
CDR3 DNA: TGTGCCAGCAGGCCGGGACAGGTCTACGAGCAGTACTTC

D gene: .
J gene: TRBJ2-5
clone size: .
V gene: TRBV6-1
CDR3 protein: CASSSGVQETQYF
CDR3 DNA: TGTGCCAGCAGTTCAGGGGTTCAAGAGACCCAGTACTTC

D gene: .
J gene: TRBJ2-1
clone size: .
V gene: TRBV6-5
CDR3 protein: CASSYGVYGEQFF
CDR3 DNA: TGTGCCAGCAGTTACGGTGTATATGGTGAGCAGTTCTTC

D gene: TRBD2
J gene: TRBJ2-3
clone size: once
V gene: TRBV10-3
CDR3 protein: CATQDAAGGHNTQYF
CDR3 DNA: TGTGCCACCCAGGATGCAGCGGGAGGGCACAATACGCAGTATTTT

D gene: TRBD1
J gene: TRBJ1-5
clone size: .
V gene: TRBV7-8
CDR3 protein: CASSSSTGGGQPQHF
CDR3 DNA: TGTGCCAGCAGCTCCAGCACAGGGGGCGGTCAGCCCCAGCATTTT

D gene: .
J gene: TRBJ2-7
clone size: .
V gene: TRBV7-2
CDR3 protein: CASSPSRGSYEQHF
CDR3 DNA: TGTGCCAGCAGCCCTAGCCGGGGATCCTACGAGCAGCACTTC

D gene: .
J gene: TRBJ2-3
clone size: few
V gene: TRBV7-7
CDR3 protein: CASSLSRASGTDTQYF
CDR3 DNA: TGTGCCAGCAGCTTATCCCGGGCCAGCGGAACAGATACGCAGTATTTT

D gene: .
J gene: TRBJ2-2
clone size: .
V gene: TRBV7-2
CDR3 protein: CASSFGGTMNTGELFF
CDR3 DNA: TGTGCCAGCAGCTTCGGCGGGACCATGAACACCGGGGAGCTGTTTTTT

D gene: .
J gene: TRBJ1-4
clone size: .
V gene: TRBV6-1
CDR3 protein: CASSEATTNEKLFF
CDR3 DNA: TGTGCCAGCAGTGAAGCGACTACTAATGAAAAACTGTTTTTT

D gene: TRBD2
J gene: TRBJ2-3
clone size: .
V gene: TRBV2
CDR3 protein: CASSPLAGEADTQYF
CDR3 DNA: TGTGCCAGCAGTCCACTAGCGGGAGAGGCAGATACGCAGTATTTT

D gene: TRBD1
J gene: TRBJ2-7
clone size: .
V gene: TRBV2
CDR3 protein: CASTPGQGAAYEQYF
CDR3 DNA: TGTGCCAGCACTCCGGGACAGGGTGCGGCCTACGAGCAGTACTTC

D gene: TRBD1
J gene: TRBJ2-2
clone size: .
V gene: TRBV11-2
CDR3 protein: CASRPIEGAMGGELFF
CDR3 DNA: TGTGCCAGCAGGCCCATTGAGGGGGCGATGGGCGGGGAGCTGTTTTTT